These 15 T cell receptor beta chains came from one sample sequenced in a study of shared clonotypes between healthy human individuals. The repertoire was sequenced with immunoSEQ multiplex PCR; TCRdb's copy has only in-frame clones and lacks some. The repertoire consists of about 2.5 million clones, with about nine tenths occurring once and the leading ten covering around 0.4%. The sequenced sample consisted of naive CD4+ T cells from PBMCs. Subset noted: CD45RA+ positively selected. These receptors all come from a man in his late teens or twenties in good health. Some clones in this sample may be carry-over from other donors' samples.

The chain carries TRBV28 and TRBJ2-7; TRBD1 agrees at 9 bases. In germline, CDR1 is MDHEN, CDR2 SYDVKM. The CDR3 is made up of 14 amino acids. The junction had 4 bases not matched to a gene; V was cut back by 4 bases and J by 3 bases. The chain's CDR3 is CASSWAGQGYEQYF. CDR3 sequence (DNA): TGTGCCAGCAGTTGGGCGGGACAGGGCTACGAGCAGTACTTC.

The V call is TRBV6-5, the J call TRBJ1-2, with unresolved D. Germline CDR1 and CDR2: MNHEY and SVGAGI. CDR3 length equals 13 residues. V was trimmed by 1 base and J by 7 bases, leaving 10 bases between them. CDR3 in DNA: TGTGCCAGCAGTTACTTGGGGAGAGGTGGCTACACCTTC. Translating it yields CASSYLGRGGYTF.

The J gene is TRBJ2-7, the V gene TRBV5-5, with TRBD2 identical over 8 bases. With V trimmed by 1 base and J by 1 base, 4 bases remained unmatched. Germline V CDR1 and CDR2: SGHKS, YYEKEE (reference sequence). This CDR3 is built from 15 residues. In DNA, the CDR3 is TGTGCCAGCAGCTTGAGAAGCGGGAGTTCCTACGAGCAGTACTTC. This encodes CASSLRSGSSYEQYF. Looking up the rest from reference TRBV5-5 and TRBJ2-7 gives the full variable domain: DAGVTQSPTHLIKTRGQQVTLRCSPISGHKSVSWYQQVLGQGPQFIFQYYEKEERGRGNFPDRFSARQFPNYSSELNVNALLLGDSALYLCASSLRSGSSYEQYFGPGTRLTVT.

This chain links TRBV7-9 with TRBJ1-1; D remains ambiguous. Trimming pared 5 bases from V and 0 bases from J, leaving 10 bases between. From germline, CDR1 is SEHNR and CDR2 FQNEAQ (reference sequence). The length of the CDR3 is 14 residues. In nucleotides, the CDR3 is TGTGCCAGCAGCCAAACAACCATGAACACTGAAGCTTTCTTT. Amino acids: CASSQTTMNTEAFF.

In this sample, this clone turned up a few times. The CDR3 reads CASSQSWNQPQHF. The CDR3 coding sequence is TGTGCCAGCAGCCAAAGCTGGAATCAGCCCCAGCATTTT. The chain recombines TRBV6-4 with TRBJ1-5; D unresolved. Germline assignment: CDR1 MRHNA and CDR2 SNTAGT. V was pared by 6 bases and J by 4 bases, with 10 bases between. The CDR3 covers 13 residues.

The V gene is TRBV7-3, the J gene TRBJ2-7, with 11 nucleotides matching TRBD2. This CDR3 has 15 residues. The trim removed 2 bases at V and 2 bases at J, leaving 2 bases unmatched. Germline CDR1 SGHTA, CDR2 FQGTGA. CDR3 sequence (DNA): TGTGCCAGCAGCTTATTACTAGCGGGGGCCTACGAGCAGTACTTC. Translated: CASSLLLAGAYEQYF.

V gene TRBV7-3 combines with J gene TRBJ2-7; 9 bases match TRBD1. Germline CDR1 is SGHTA and CDR2 is FQGTGA. The junction had 8 bases not matched to a gene; V was cut back by 3 bases and J by 2 bases. The CDR3 runs 16 residues. The CDR3 nucleotides are TGTGCCAGCAGCTTCGACAGGACAGGGGTTCCCTACGAGCAGTACTTC. Encoded protein: CASSFDRTGVPYEQYF.

This sequence joins TRBV7-3 and TRBJ2-5; a weak D match, TRBD2 (5 bases). V was cut by 5 bases and J by 7 bases, with 17 bases left in between. CDR3 size: 14 residues. Germline loops: CDR1 SGHTA, CDR2 FQGTGA. DNA for the CDR3: TGTGCCAGCAGCCCCGGGAACACCGAGGGGACCCAGTACTTC. Its protein product is CASSPGNTEGTQYF.

Worth noting for this clone: The DNA is omitted, as the CDR3 cannot be located on it reliably, and the CDR3 follows TCRdb's listing. This rearrangement joins TRBV9 to TRBJ2-2; no check of the table's D call, TRBD2, against the DNA was made. CDR1 SGDLS and CDR2 YYNGEE come from the germline V gene. Including both end residues, the CDR3 is 15 amino acids long. The chain's CDR3 is CASTSGGANTGELFF.

CDR3 loop: CAWTGQGAGETQYF. The CDR3 DNA sequence: TGTGCCTGGACGGGACAGGGGGCGGGAGAGACCCAGTACTTC. This chain links TRBV30 with TRBJ2-5; 12 positions match TRBD1. Trimming cost V 4 bases and J 4 bases; bases outside gene matches: 4. This CDR3 is built from 14 residues. The germline V gene has CDR1 GTSNPN and CDR2 SVGIG (reference sequence).

The chain links TRBV6-4 to TRBJ1-2; TRBD1 matches 7 bases. This CDR3 contains 15 residues. The germline V gene encodes CDR1 MRHNA and CDR2 SNTAGT. The ends lost 2 bases at V and 7 bases at J; junction bases unmatched: 10. CDR3 in amino acids: CASSDGTVGRVGYTF. The CDR3 DNA is TGTGCCAGCAGTGACGGGACAGTGGGACGGGTTGGCTACACCTTC.

On this clone itself: Other DNA sequences of this sample code for an identical CDR3. The rearrangement uses TRBV10-3 and TRBJ2-3; TRBD2 matches at 11 bases. This CDR3 comprises 16 residues. Trimming at V came to 2 bases and at J to 0 bases, leaving 1 base not matched to a gene. The V gene's germline CDR1 is ENHRY and CDR2 SYGVKD. CDR3 in DNA: TGTGCCATCAGTGAGGGACTAGCGGGTAGCACAGATACGCAGTATTTT. This sequence encodes CAISEGLAGSTDTQYF.

The V and J genes are TRBV4-1 and TRBJ2-7; possibly TRBD1 or TRBD2 for D (5 bases each). This CDR3 has 13 residues. Germline CDR1 and CDR2: MGHRA and YSYEKL. V lost 4 bases to trimming and J lost 9 bases, with 16 bases between them. This chain's CDR3 is CASSPGTPFGQYF. In nucleotides, the CDR3 is TGCGCCAGCAGCCCCGGGACCCCGTTCGGGCAGTACTTC.

The chain links TRBV19 to TRBJ2-2, with 9 bases matching TRBD2. V was pared by 4 bases and J by 4 bases, with 1 base of the junction left unmatched. Germline CDR1 LNHDA, CDR2 SQIVND (reference sequence). The CDR3 loop spans 14 amino acids. CDR3 in amino acids: CASSSGRGTGELFF. CDR3 nucleotide sequence: TGTGCCAGTAGTAGCGGGAGGGGCACCGGGGAGCTGTTTTTT.

The genes are TRBV5-6 and TRBJ2-7; 7 positions match TRBD2. J lost 2 bases, V lost 4 bases, and 15 bases had no gene match. The CDR3 covers 17 residues. Germline CDR1 and CDR2: SGHDT and YYEEEE. CDR3 bases: TGTGCCAGCAGCCCGCCCCTAGATAGCGGGCGGACCTACGAGCAGTACTTC. It encodes CASSPPLDSGRTYEQYF.